This entry features one TCR beta chain sequence. The specificity of this receptor is unknown. No much larger clone exists at a distance of one base, and base qualities are not known. The data stem from a study of beta chain features in type 1 diabetes (dated by TCRdb to between 2017 and 2018). For the study in its entirety: No differences in mean age, gender distribution, total cell number or subset yield were found between patients and healthy donors. A total of some 110 million sorted cells were examined across all samples, and the number of cells per subset was strongly correlated with RNA yield. In the study, recently diagnosed type 1 diabetes patients and matched healthy donors were compared on the TCRB repertoires of their sorted circulating CD4+ T cell subsets. Regulatory and stem cell-like memory subsets were isolated from only 8 patients and 8 healthy donors, whereas naive and central memory subsets came from all 28 donors.

The entire isolated RNA was reverse transcribed using the High Capacity cDNA Reverse Transcription Kit, and thus expressed TCRB transcripts were sequenced. Deep immunoSEQ sequencing was performed on naive, central memory and regulatory T cell samples, with an average of roughly 3.5 million total reads per sample. After sorted cells were lysed in RLT buffer, RNA was extracted with DNase-treated RNeasy Micro or Mini kits, with the choice depending on cell number. Each cell subset was processed on its own to prevent cross-contamination, while patient and healthy donor samples were processed together. Using the immunoSEQ multiplex PCR, TCRB sequences were amplified from cDNA into 87-bp fragments spanning the CDR3 region. Sequencing of the amplicons was done on the Illumina HiSeq platform. The source study handled its data this way. Synthetic template baselines were used to correct PCR bias computationally, reads within Hamming distance 2 were collapsed together, and singletons that could not be merged were discarded. Reads were aligned against IMGT so that V, D and J genes, CDR3 length and insertions or deletions at six rearrangement sites could be assigned. Within each subset, clonotype counts were normalized to sorted cell number, and only after that were true diversity and Gini coefficients computed with the tcR R package. The overlap coefficient, calculated on TCRB nucleotide sequences, was used to quantify repertoire sharing. As a proxy for the pre-selection repertoire, out-of-frame TCRB sequences from naive cells were analyzed. TCRdb took this table from immuneACCESS and kept in-frame rearrangements with V and J called. Such tables lack part of the clones; where checked against another copy, unresolved V genes explain under half of the gap, and the rest is unexplained. The DNA gave D and trimming, while V, J and clone size come from that table. Within this sample are about 470,000 clones, with roughly 30% of them counted one time only. In total, the top ten clones hold around 0.065% of the sample.

A single peripheral blood draw of approximately 120 mL on average was collected from each donor into heparinised tubes. Naive, central memory, regulatory and stem cell-like memory CD4+ T cells were sorted on a BD FACSAria II using a panel including CD45RO, CCR7, CD25, CD127, CD95 and CD27. Purity was above 95% for every sorted population. PBMCs were separated immediately by Lymphoprep density gradient centrifugation and were stained directly, without being cultured. So that batch effects would be minimized, each experiment stained and sorted samples in pairs, pairing one healthy donor with one patient. Compared with germline, V lacks 4 bases and J lacks 4 bases; bases without a gene match: 8. The CDR3 runs 14 residues from the cysteine to the phenylalanine. The read is trimmed to its CDR3 DNA, 42 bases read in frame from base 1. CDR1 and CDR2 are drawn from the germline V gene: SQVTM, ANQGSEA. What the authors observed across the whole study: Because cDNA rather than genomic DNA was sequenced, highly expressing activated cells could have been over-represented, although no difference in activation and CD3 levels was found between groups. In all four CD4+ subsets, TCRB CDR3 length was moderately but significantly shorter in type 1 diabetes patients. HLA sub-analyses involved small numbers of individuals, so any influence of HLA type on TCRB rearrangement remained unresolved. At VDJ recombination sites, type 1 diabetes patients had fewer insertions and more deleted nucleotides, which implies abnormalities in thymic rearrangement. Naive, central memory and regulatory TCRB repertoires appeared to be more similar among patients than among healthy donors. PCR may preferentially amplify shorter templates, but because patient and control samples were amplified and corrected together, any resulting skew would affect both groups equally.

The specimen sequenced was naive CD4+ T cells from blood. This specimen's cell subset or site label, interpreted: true naive CD4+ T cells. The sequence is built from TRBV29-1 and TRBJ2-7; TRBD1 aligns with 9 central bases. This clonotype originated in a young man in good health. The sequence in DNA is TGCAGCGTTGTGCGGGACAGGGCGGTGTACGAGCAGTACTTC. Its translation reads: CSVVRDRAVYEQYF.